The rows below give T cell receptor beta chains drawn from one sample of a study of blood T cell repertoires in COVID-19. Only in-frame clones appear in the TCRdb table, and some are missing; sequencing was by immunoSEQ multiplex PCR. The sample yields 98,000 or so clones, 87% seen once. Sequenced input: peripheral blood. The receptors shown here come from a man aged 45-65 years with acute or convalescent COVID-19. CDR3s include the opening cysteine and the closing phenylalanine or tryptophan. The D gene is left open where the match is weak. Clone size appears in some rows only: once, few, many, or a class for an expanded clone.

>.|TRBV6-1|.|TRBJ2-4
CASSELGIQYF
TGTGCCAGCAGTGAACTAGGCATTCAGTACTTC
>.|TRBV28|.|TRBJ1-5
CASSFQGGQPQHF
TGTGCCAGCAGTTTCCAGGGCGGACAGCCCCAGCATTTT
>.|TRBV11-3|.|TRBJ2-3
CASSPRESPDTQYF
TGTGCCAGCAGCCCCCGGGAAAGCCCAGATACGCAGTATTTT
>.|TRBV15|.|TRBJ2-2
CATSRDLGSSGELFF
TGTGCCACCAGCAGAGATCTTGGGAGCTCCGGGGAGCTGTTTTTT
>.|TRBV11-2|TRBD2|TRBJ2-1
CASSLWLAGYNEQFF
TGTGCCAGCAGCTTATGGCTAGCGGGGTACAATGAGCAGTTCTTC
>few|TRBV28|TRBD1|TRBJ2-7
CASNPTGITYEQYF
TGTGCCAGCAACCCGACAGGGATTACCTACGAGCAGTACTTC
>.|TRBV10-1|.|TRBJ1-5
CASKPFRATWIRRNQPQHF
TGCGCCAGCAAACCTTTTCGCGCAACGTGGATACGGCGGAATCAGCCCCAGCATTTT
>.|TRBV28|TRBD2|TRBJ2-1
CASSPGLAGGNEQFF
TGTGCCAGCAGCCCGGGACTAGCGGGGGGAAATGAGCAGTTCTTC
>.|TRBV9|TRBD2|TRBJ2-1
CASSVGASGRAEQFF
TGTGCCAGCAGCGTAGGGGCTAGCGGGAGGGCTGAGCAGTTCTTC
>.|TRBV25-1|TRBD1|TRBJ1-1
CAWRRQGTGWDTEAFF
TGTGCCTGGCGGAGACAGGGGACGGGTTGGGACACTGAAGCTTTCTTT
>.|TRBV28|TRBD1|TRBJ1-1
CASSLGTDEAFF
TGTGCCAGCAGTTTGGGGACAGACGAAGCTTTCTTT
>.|TRBV3-1/TRBV3-2|.|TRBJ2-7
CASSQVSSYEQYF
TGTGCCAGCAGCCAGGTGAGCTCCTACGAGCAGTACTTC
>.|TRBV7-9|.|TRBJ2-5
CASSLAETQYF
TGTGCCAGCAGCTTGGCCGAGACCCAGTACTTC
>.|TRBV3-1/TRBV3-2|.|TRBJ1-1
CASSQGGGTTEAFF
TGTGCCAGCAGCCAAGGCGGGGGGACCACTGAAGCTTTCTTT
>.|TRBV5-1|.|TRBJ2-4
CASSLGGPKNIQYF
TGCGCCAGCAGCTTGGGAGGGCCCAAAAACATTCAGTACTTC
>.|TRBV2|TRBD1|TRBJ2-7
CASKGQGVSEQYF
TGTGCCAGCAAAGGACAGGGGGTCTCCGAGCAGTACTTC
>.|TRBV11-2|.|TRBJ1-3
CASSFRQGNTIYF
TGTGCCAGCAGCTTCCGACAGGGAAACACCATATATTTT
>.|TRBV9|.|TRBJ1-3
CASSVSDFLSSGNTIYF
TGTGCCAGCAGCGTCTCTGACTTCCTTAGCTCTGGAAACACCATATATTTT
>once|TRBV28|TRBD1|TRBJ2-7
CASRRQGASYEQYF
TGTGCCAGCAGGAGACAGGGGGCGAGCTACGAGCAGTACTTC
>.|TRBV15|.|TRBJ2-3
CATSRDPRSTDTQYF
TGTGCCACCAGCAGAGATCCCAGGAGCACAGATACGCAGTATTTT
>.|TRBV29-1|.|TRBJ1-2
CSVDLGYTF
TGCAGCGTTGACCTCGGCTACACCTTC
>.|TRBV10-3|TRBD1|TRBJ2-2
CAISESTGATGELFF
TGTGCCATCAGTGAGTCTACAGGGGCCACCGGGGAGCTGTTTTTT
>.|TRBV27|.|TRBJ2-7
CASSSQGHHEQYF
TGTGCCAGCTCTTCTCAGGGGCACCACGAGCAGTACTTC
>.|TRBV28|.|TRBJ1-1
CASSLFAENTEAFF
TGTGCCAGCAGTTTATTTGCGGAGAACACTGAAGCTTTCTTT
>.|TRBV4-1|TRBD1|TRBJ2-7
CASSRDSSYEQYF
TGCGCCAGCAGTAGGGACAGCTCCTACGAGCAGTACTTC
>once|TRBV11-2|TRBD2|TRBJ2-1
CASSSDSGRAENEQFF
TGTGCCAGCAGCTCTGATAGCGGGAGGGCCGAGAATGAGCAGTTCTTC
>.|TRBV28|TRBD2|TRBJ2-1
CASSTSGGRADEQFF
TGTGCCAGCAGTACCTCCGGCGGGAGGGCCGATGAGCAGTTCTTC
>.|TRBV27|.|TRBJ2-3
CASRTWGASDTQYF
TGTGCCAGCAGAACTTGGGGCGCTTCAGATACGCAGTATTTT
>.|TRBV2|TRBD1|TRBJ2-5
CASIGVPRGETQYF
TGTGCCAGCATCGGAGTCCCCAGGGGGGAGACCCAGTACTTC
>.|TRBV27|.|TRBJ1-2
CASSLGGSNYGYTF
TGTGCCAGCAGTTTAGGGGGCTCCAACTATGGCTACACCTTC
>.|TRBV19|TRBD1|TRBJ2-7
CASSKPGGDYEQYF
TGTGCCAGTAGTAAGCCAGGGGGAGACTACGAGCAGTACTTC
>.|TRBV11-2|TRBD1|TRBJ2-7
CASSLSGTGGDEQYF
TGTGCCAGCAGCCTCTCCGGGACAGGGGGCGACGAGCAGTACTTC
>.|TRBV29-1|TRBD1|TRBJ1-1
CSVWGQTNTEAFF
TGCAGCGTTTGGGGACAGACGAACACTGAAGCTTTCTTT
>.|TRBV7-8|.|TRBJ2-7
CASSPRGTYEQYF
TGTGCCAGCAGCCCAAGGGGAACCTACGAGCAGTACTTC
>.|TRBV5-1|TRBD2|TRBJ2-5
CASRPGLAKQETQYF
TGCGCCAGCAGACCCGGACTAGCGAAACAAGAGACCCAGTACTTC
>.|TRBV5-6|.|TRBJ1-2
CASSFGTSSYGYTF
TGTGCCAGCAGTTTCGGGACTTCATCTTATGGCTACACCTTC
>.|TRBV5-1|TRBD2|TRBJ2-7
CASSYGLAGDYEQYF
TGCGCCAGCAGCTATGGACTAGCGGGAGACTACGAGCAGTACTTC
>.|TRBV5-4|TRBD1|TRBJ1-1
CASSFPGGIGRETEAFF
TGTGCCAGCAGCTTCCCAGGGGGAATAGGGAGAGAAACTGAAGCTTTCTTT
>.|TRBV5-6|TRBD1|TRBJ2-2
CASSLESTGPKAGELFF
TGTGCCAGCAGCTTGGAGTCGACAGGGCCAAAGGCCGGGGAGCTGTTTTTT
>.|TRBV30|TRBD2|TRBJ2-5
CAWSVKLAGAETQYF
TGTGCCTGGAGTGTAAAACTAGCGGGAGCGGAGACCCAGTACTTC
>.|TRBV7-8|.|TRBJ2-5
CASSLAGDTQETQYF
TGTGCCAGCAGCTTAGCGGGGGACACCCAAGAGACCCAGTACTTC
>.|TRBV7-9|.|TRBJ2-1
CASSLGLYSYNEQFF
TGTGCCAGCAGCCTGGGACTGTACTCCTACAATGAGCAGTTCTTC
>.|TRBV11-2|.|TRBJ2-2
CASSFNPDSANTGELFF
TGTGCCAGCAGCTTCAACCCGGACAGCGCGAACACCGGGGAGCTGTTTTTT
>.|TRBV30|TRBD1|TRBJ1-2
CAWRTLQGGYGYTF
TGTGCCTGGAGAACTCTACAGGGGGGGTATGGCTACACCTTC
>.|TRBV28|TRBD2|TRBJ2-2
CASSWTSANTGELFF
TGTGCCAGCAGTTGGACTAGCGCGAACACCGGGGAGCTGTTTTTT
>.|TRBV11-2|TRBD2|TRBJ2-7
CASSPGTSGMYEQYF
TGTGCCAGCAGCCCAGGGACTAGCGGGATGTACGAGCAGTACTTC
>many|TRBV19|TRBD2|TRBJ2-7
CASSPSGLAGYEQYF
TGTGCCAGTAGTCCCTCGGGACTAGCGGGATACGAGCAGTACTTC
>.|TRBV6-5|TRBD2|TRBJ2-5
CASSSSGRRRETQYF
TGTGCCAGCAGTTCTAGCGGGAGAAGGAGAGAGACCCAGTACTTC
>.|TRBV7-6|.|TRBJ2-3
CASSLGVAQGSTDTQYF
TGTGCCAGCAGCTTAGGTGTGGCGCAGGGGAGCACAGATACGCAGTATTTT
>few|TRBV6-5|.|TRBJ1-6
CASRSPSGDLSPLHF
TGTGCCAGCAGGAGTCCGTCCGGGGATCTTTCACCCCTCCACTTT
>.|TRBV28|TRBD2|TRBJ2-7
CASTGTSGRLYEQYF
TGTGCCAGCACCGGGACTAGCGGAAGACTCTACGAGCAGTACTTC
>.|TRBV15|TRBD2|TRBJ2-7
CATSRATGTKSYEQYF
TGTGCCACCAGCAGAGCAACCGGGACTAAATCCTACGAGCAGTACTTC
>few|TRBV7-2|TRBD2|TRBJ2-7
CASSLARVAGAYEQYF
TGTGCCAGCAGCTTAGCGCGGGTAGCGGGAGCATACGAGCAGTACTTC
>.|TRBV9|TRBD1|TRBJ2-7
CASSVAGGSDEQYF
TGTGCCAGCAGCGTAGCAGGGGGCAGCGACGAGCAGTACTTC